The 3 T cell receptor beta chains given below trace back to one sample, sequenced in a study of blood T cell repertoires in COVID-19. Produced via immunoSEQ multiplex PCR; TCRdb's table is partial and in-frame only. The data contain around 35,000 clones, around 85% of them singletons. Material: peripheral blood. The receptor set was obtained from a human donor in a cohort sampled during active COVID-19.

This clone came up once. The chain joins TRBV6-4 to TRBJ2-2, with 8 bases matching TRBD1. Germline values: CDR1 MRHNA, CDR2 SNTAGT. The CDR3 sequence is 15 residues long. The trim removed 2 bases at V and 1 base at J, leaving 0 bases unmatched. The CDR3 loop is CASSDGTGNTGELFF. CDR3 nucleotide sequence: TGTGCCAGCAGTGACGGGACAGGGAACACCGGGGAGCTGTTTTTT.

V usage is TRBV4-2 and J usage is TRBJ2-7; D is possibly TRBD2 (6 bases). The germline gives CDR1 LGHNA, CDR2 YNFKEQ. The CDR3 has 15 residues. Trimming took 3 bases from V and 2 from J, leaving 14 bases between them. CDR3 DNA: TGTGCCAGCAGCCAGAGGTGGGGGGAGGCCTACGAGCAGTACTTC. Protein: CASSQRWGEAYEQYF.

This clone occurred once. The CDR3 loop is CASSLSGGEGYGYTF. CDR3 bases: TGCGCCAGCAGCTTGTCGGGGGGCGAGGGCTATGGCTACACCTTC. The rearrangement uses TRBV5-1 and TRBJ1-2; D is possibly TRBD1 (6 bases). The CDR3 is 15 residues long. Germline V gene lookup returns CDR1 SGHRS and CDR2 YFSETQ. V was shortened by 1 base and J by 4 bases, with 14 bases between the two germline ends.